This is a list of T cell receptor beta chains from one sample in a study of cytomegalovirus exposure and HLA in healthy donors. Here immunoSEQ multiplex PCR was the method, and the copy in TCRdb shows in-frame clones only, minus some. The sample has 65,000 to 75,000 clones, 65% to 70% seen once. Sequenced material: PBMCs. The receptors were gathered from a woman in her 30s in good health and CMV-seronegative. The CDR3 runs from the conserved cysteine through the conserved F or W. D genes are given only for firm matches. Some rows have no size entry. The others give once, few or many, or a class for an expanded clone.

>TRBV6-5|TRBJ1-1|few|-|13
CASSRGGTTEAFF
TGTGCCAGCAGTCGGGGGGGAACCACTGAAGCTTTCTTT
>TRBV5-4|TRBJ1-6|-|TRBD1|14
CASSQLGTEAPLHF
TGTGCCAGCAGCCAACTAGGGACAGAGGCACCCCTCCACTTT
>TRBV7-8|TRBJ2-1|-|TRBD2|14
CASSSREGYNEQFF
TGTGCCAGCAGCTCCCGGGAGGGCTACAATGAGCAGTTCTTC
>TRBV2|TRBJ2-3|-|TRBD2|15
CASSVRTRQTDTQYF
TGTGCCAGCAGTGTCCGGACTAGACAGACAGATACGCAGTATTTT
>TRBV5-1|TRBJ2-1|-|TRBD1|15
CASSLEGTGDNEQFF
TGCGCCAGCAGCTTGGAAGGGACAGGGGACAATGAGCAGTTCTTC
>TRBV9|TRBJ2-3|-|-|16
CASSVGRGASTDTQYF
TGTGCCAGCAGCGTAGGACGGGGGGCGAGCACAGATACGCAGTATTTT
>TRBV11-2|TRBJ2-2|-|-|16
CASSLDGWGRTGELFF
TGTGCCAGCAGCTTAGATGGCTGGGGGCGCACCGGGGAGCTGTTTTTT
>TRBV7-6|TRBJ2-7|-|-|12
CASSGTPYEQYF
TGTGCCAGTTCCGGGACACCCTACGAGCAGTACTTC
>TRBV7-6|TRBJ1-2|-|-|13
CASSLNRVGGYTF
TGTGCCAGCAGCTTAAACAGGGTTGGTGGCTACACCTTC
>TRBV10-3|TRBJ1-2|few|TRBD1|13
CASSDTGGHGYTF
TGTGCCAGCAGTGACACAGGGGGACATGGCTACACCTTC
>TRBV6-5|TRBJ2-7|once|-|15
CAISVQPDRYYEQYF
TGTGCCATCAGTGTTCAACCCGACAGATACTACGAGCAGTACTTC
>TRBV19|TRBJ2-1|-|TRBD2|13
CASSGPAGGEQFF
TGTGCCAGTAGTGGTCCCGCGGGGGGGGAGCAGTTCTTC
>TRBV9|TRBJ2-7|-|TRBD1|14
CASSVGTGVYEQYF
TGTGCCAGCAGCGTAGGGACAGGGGTCTACGAGCAGTACTTC
>TRBV28|TRBJ1-3|-|TRBD1|17
CASSSSTNRGLGNTIYF
TGTGCCAGCAGTAGTTCCACCAACAGGGGGCTCGGAAACACCATATATTTT
>TRBV5-4|TRBJ2-1|-|TRBD1|16
CASSVGRDRGFYEQFF
TGTGCCAGCAGCGTCGGAAGGGACAGGGGGTTCTATGAGCAGTTCTTC
>TRBV27|TRBJ2-5|-|-|14
CASSFRDTQETQYF
TGTGCCAGCAGTTTCCGGGACACCCAAGAGACCCAGTACTTC
>TRBV9|TRBJ2-5|-|TRBD2|15
CASSPSAGTQETQYF
TGTGCCAGCAGCCCTTCAGCGGGGACCCAAGAGACCCAGTACTTC
>TRBV5-4|TRBJ1-6|few|-|14
CASSLDRDHSPLHF
TGTGCCAGCAGCTTGGACAGGGATCATTCACCCCTCCACTTT
>TRBV27|TRBJ1-6|-|TRBD1|16
CASSLTPGTVNSPLHF
TGTGCCAGCAGTTTAACTCCCGGGACAGTTAATTCACCCCTCCACTTT
>TRBV6-6|TRBJ2-1|-|TRBD2|15
CASSGGTSGGWEQFF
TGTGCCAGCAGTGGAGGGACTAGCGGGGGGTGGGAGCAGTTCTTC
>TRBV14|TRBJ2-1|-|TRBD2|15
CASSLHSGSGGPQFF
TGTGCCAGCAGCCTACATTCGGGTAGCGGGGGGCCTCAGTTCTTC
>TRBV2|TRBJ2-1|-|-|14
CASSLQGTYNEQFF
TGTGCCAGCTCCTTACAGGGAACCTACAATGAGCAGTTCTTC
>TRBV15|TRBJ2-4|-|TRBD2|17
CATSRGLGGVRENIQYF
TGTGCCACCAGCAGAGGTTTGGGGGGGGTGAGGGAAAACATTCAGTACTTC
>TRBV28|TRBJ2-4|-|-|17
CASRRKRTVVAKNIQYF
TGTGCCAGCAGACGAAAAAGGACAGTTGTAGCCAAAAACATTCAGTACTTC
>TRBV30|TRBJ1-1|-|-|11
CAWLWDIEAFF
TGTGCCTGGTTGTGGGACATTGAAGCTTTCTTT
>TRBV6-5|TRBJ2-7|-|TRBD1|14
CASSYSGTAYEQYF
TGTGCCAGCAGTTACAGTGGGACAGCCTACGAGCAGTACTTC
>TRBV5-1|TRBJ2-7|-|TRBD1|16
CASSLGGTGVFDEQYF
TGCGCCAGCAGCTTGGGGGGGACAGGGGTTTTTGACGAGCAGTACTTC
>TRBV29-1|TRBJ1-1|-|-|16
CSVVGSRVGGNTEAFF
TGCAGCGTTGTTGGTTCCCGGGTCGGGGGGAACACTGAAGCTTTCTTT
>TRBV2|TRBJ2-5|-|TRBD2|13
CASFRGGRETQYF
TGTGCCAGCTTTCGGGGGGGCCGGGAGACCCAGTACTTC
>TRBV11-3|TRBJ2-7|once|TRBD1|16
CASSLGGPGTGSEQYF
TGTGCCAGCAGCTTAGGAGGTCCCGGGACAGGGTCCGAGCAGTACTTC
>TRBV27|TRBJ1-6|-|-|13
CASTGRDNSPLHF
TGTGCCAGCACGGGCAGGGATAATTCACCCCTCCACTTT
>TRBV19|TRBJ1-1|-|-|13
CASSTGQWTGAFF
TGTGCCAGTAGCACAGGACAGTGGACGGGAGCTTTCTTT
>TRBV5-1|TRBJ1-3|few|-|14
CASSSDSTGNTIYF
TGCGCCAGCAGCTCGGACAGCACTGGAAACACCATATATTTT
>TRBV5-1|TRBJ2-1|few|TRBD1|17
CASSLALAATGYNEQFF
TGCGCCAGCAGCTTGGCCTTAGCCGCGACAGGGTACAATGAGCAGTTCTTC
>TRBV19|TRBJ2-1|-|TRBD1|13
CASSSRDSLRQFF
TGTGCCAGTAGTAGCAGGGACAGTTTGCGGCAGTTCTTC